This is a list of T cell receptor beta chains from one sample in a study of beta chain features in type 1 diabetes. The data were produced by immunoSEQ multiplex PCR, yet TCRdb's version contains in-frame clones alone and is incomplete. The profile shows around 40,000 clones, about 66% of them singletons. Sequencing was performed on Tregs from blood. The receptors stem from a man younger than 45 with type 1 diabetes. Some clones in this sample may be carry-over from other donors' samples. CDR3s include the opening cysteine and the closing phenylalanine or tryptophan. A D gene is named only where the DNA matches it firmly. Only some rows state a clone size, as once, few, many or a class for expanded clones.

size,J,V,D,CDR3,DNA
.,TRBJ2-5,TRBV5-4,TRBD2,CASSPGLAGGPREETQYF,TGTGCCAGCAGCCCCGGACTAGCGGGGGGGCCGAGAGAAGAGACCCAGTACTTC
.,TRBJ2-1,TRBV7-9,.,CASSAPRGGTYNEQFF,TGTGCCAGCAGCGCCCCTCGTGGGGGGACCTACAATGAGCAGTTCTTC
.,TRBJ2-3,TRBV25-1,TRBD1,CASSRRRQGETDTQYF,TGTGCCAGCAGTAGGCGGCGACAGGGAGAGACAGATACGCAGTATTTT
.,TRBJ1-2,TRBV6-1,.,CASSEGTTYYGYTF,TGTGCCAGCAGTGAAGGGACAACCTACTATGGCTACACCTTC
.,TRBJ2-2,TRBV29-1,TRBD1,CSVAGDRGHDGELFF,TGCAGCGTAGCCGGGGACAGGGGGCACGACGGGGAGCTGTTTTTT
.,TRBJ2-3,TRBV7-3,TRBD2,CASGRAESDTQYF,TGTGCCAGCGGGAGGGCCGAATCAGATACGCAGTATTTT
.,TRBJ1-3,TRBV28,.,CASGSGTYPGNTIYF,TGTGCCAGCGGCTCCGGGACATATCCTGGAAACACCATATATTTT
.,TRBJ1-1,TRBV4-2,.,CASSPRRTSFWTEAFF,TGTGCCAGCAGCCCCCGAAGGACATCCTTTTGGACTGAAGCTTTCTTT
.,TRBJ2-7,TRBV18,.,CASSPENEQYF,TGTGCCAGCTCACCAGAGAACGAGCAGTACTTC
few,TRBJ2-5,TRBV7-9,.,CASTHSSVETQYF,TGTGCCAGCACCCACTCTAGCGTGGAGACCCAGTACTTC
.,TRBJ1-2,TRBV4-2,TRBD1,CASSQMGQGGSGYTF,TGTGCCAGCAGCCAAATGGGACAGGGGGGTTCAGGCTACACCTTC
few,TRBJ1-2,TRBV28,.,CASSPRQGRETNYGYTF,TGTGCCAGCAGTCCCCGGCAGGGCAGGGAAACGAACTATGGCTACACCTTC
once,TRBJ1-3,TRBV9,.,CASSVSSTAGNTIYF,TGTGCCAGCAGCGTATCTTCGACAGCTGGAAACACCATATATTTT
.,TRBJ2-1,TRBV21-1,.,CAILPGTGPNNEQFF,TGTGCCATTTTGCCCGGGACAGGGCCTAACAATGAGCAGTTCTTC
.,TRBJ2-2,TRBV7-9,.,CASSAGLRRDTGELFF,TGTGCCAGCAGCGCCGGGCTTCGGCGGGACACCGGGGAGCTGTTTTTT
.,TRBJ2-2,TRBV6-5,.,CASKYSLNTGELFF,TGTGCCAGCAAGTACAGCCTGAACACCGGGGAGCTGTTTTTT
.,TRBJ1-2,TRBV19,TRBD1,CASSPTGTGAYGYTF,TGTGCCAGCTCTCCGACCGGGACAGGGGCCTATGGCTACACCTTC
.,TRBJ1-2,TRBV15,TRBD1,CATSRMGQDNYGYTF,TGTGCCACCAGCAGAATGGGACAGGATAACTATGGCTACACCTTC
.,TRBJ2-1,TRBV4-2,.,CASSQVEGSSYNEQFF,TGTGCCAGCAGCCAAGTTGAGGGCAGCTCCTACAATGAGCAGTTCTTC
.,TRBJ1-5,TRBV18,.,CASSPDRHQPQHF,TGTGCCAGCTCACCCGACAGACACCAGCCCCAGCATTTT
few,TRBJ2-3,TRBV4-1,TRBD2,CASSPPWGGGPDTQYF,TGCGCCAGCAGCCCTCCGTGGGGCGGGGGGCCAGATACGCAGTATTTT
.,TRBJ1-6,TRBV7-2,.,CASSSMSGANSPLHF,TGTGCCAGCAGCTCGATGTCAGGGGCTAATTCACCCCTCCACTTT
once,TRBJ1-1,TRBV19,.,CASSTSRGTEAFF,TGTGCCAGTAGTACTTCCAGGGGCACTGAAGCTTTCTTT
.,TRBJ1-5,TRBV5-1,.,CASSPGGADQPQHF,TGCGCCAGCAGCCCGGGAGGGGCGGACCAGCCCCAGCATTTT
.,TRBJ2-2,TRBV10-3,TRBD1,CAISVQGAQGELFF,TGTGCCATCAGTGTCCAGGGGGCCCAAGGGGAGCTGTTTTTT
.,TRBJ2-2,TRBV5-1,TRBD1,CASSLVGQGAFGELFF,TGCGCCAGCAGCTTGGTTGGACAGGGGGCATTCGGGGAGCTGTTTTTT
.,TRBJ1-4,TRBV12-5,.,CASGPDSVKLFF,TGTGCTAGTGGTCCAGACAGCGTTAAACTGTTTTTT
.,TRBJ2-7,TRBV5-1,.,CASSLPQGGYEQYF,TGCGCCAGCAGCTTGCCACAAGGAGGGTACGAGCAGTACTTC
.,TRBJ1-2,TRBV28,.,CASSLLGRGYGYTF,TGTGCCAGCAGTTTGCTAGGGAGGGGCTATGGCTACACCTTC
.,TRBJ2-3,TRBV7-9,.,CASSDRGF,TGTGCCAGCAGCGACCGGGGTTTT
few,TRBJ2-6,TRBV19,TRBD1,CASSIVLSSPGGLGHGANVLTF,TGTGCCAGTAGTATCGTCTTATCTTCGCCAGGGGGCCTGGGACATGGGGCCAACGTCCTGACTTTC
once,TRBJ2-7,TRBV4-1,TRBD1,CASSRGTGRNEQYF,TGCGCCAGCAGCCGAGGGACAGGTCGGAACGAGCAGTACTTC
.,TRBJ1-1,TRBV18,.,CASSSMDSPNTEAFF,TGTGCCAGCTCATCCATGGACAGCCCGAACACTGAAGCTTTCTTT
.,TRBJ2-7,TRBV18,TRBD1,CASSPELGTGYHEQYF,TGTGCCAGCTCACCCGAGCTTGGGACAGGGTACCACGAGCAGTACTTC
.,TRBJ2-7,TRBV5-4,TRBD1,CASSLGWTGDYEQYF,TGTGCCAGCAGCTTGGGGTGGACAGGGGATTACGAGCAGTACTTC